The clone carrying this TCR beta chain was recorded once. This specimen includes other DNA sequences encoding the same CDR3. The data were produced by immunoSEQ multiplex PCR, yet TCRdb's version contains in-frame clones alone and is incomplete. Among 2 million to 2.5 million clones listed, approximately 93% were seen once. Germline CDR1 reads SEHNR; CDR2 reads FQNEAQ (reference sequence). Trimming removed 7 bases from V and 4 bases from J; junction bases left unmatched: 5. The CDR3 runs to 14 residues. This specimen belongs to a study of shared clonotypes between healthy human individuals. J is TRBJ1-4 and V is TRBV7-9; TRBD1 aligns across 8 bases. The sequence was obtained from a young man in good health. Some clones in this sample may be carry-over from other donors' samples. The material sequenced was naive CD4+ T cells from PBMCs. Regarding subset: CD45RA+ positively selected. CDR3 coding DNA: TGTGCCAGCACTCCCGACAGGGGTAATGAAAAACTGTTTTTT. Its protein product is CASTPDRGNEKLFF.